This TCR beta chain stems from a study of identical twins. Study findings and constraints: Memory repertoires showed no such pattern, whereas abundant cord blood beta clonotypes carried fewer insertions. Among out-of-frame alpha sequences shared by twins, low generation probability occurred in excess. The presence of invariant MAIT and iNKT cells could partly confound analyses of zero-insertion sequences.

This clonotype was found a few times. Its cognate antigen is unknown. The CDR3 loop spans 13 amino acids. Germline loops: CDR1 SQVTM, CDR2 ANQGSEA. Losses at the gene ends were 7 bases for V and 6 bases for J; bases not matched to a gene: 8. Healthy Caucasians made up all donors. TCRdb called the 5' RACE reads again in MiXCR, with one record for every CDR3 protein. The data contain about 700,000 distinct CDR3 sequences, 5.5% to 6.5% of them singletons. V and J are TRBV29-1 and TRBJ2-7; TRBD2 aligns across 11 bases. Specimen: naive T cells sorted from blood. This clonotype originated in a man younger than 35 in good health. The CDR3 sequence: CSAVLAGGLEQYV. DNA for the CDR3: TGCAGCGCCGTGCTAGCGGGAGGACTCGAGCAGTACGTC.